The rows below give T cell receptor beta chains drawn from one sample of a study of cytomegalovirus exposure and HLA in healthy donors. Profiled with immunoSEQ multiplex PCR; TCRdb holds only in-frame clones, not every one. The sample lists tens of thousands of clones, less than 90% occurring once. The sequenced material came from PBMCs. The receptors were sampled from a woman in her late teens or twenties in good health and CMV-seropositive. Both conserved end residues are part of each CDR3. Each record gives: V gene, J gene, CDR3 protein.

TRBV2	TRBJ1-6	CASIEGGGGNNSPLHF
TRBV18	TRBJ2-2	CASSPPGGAGELFF
TRBV13	TRBJ2-7	CASSLSGYEQYF
TRBV5-1	TRBJ2-7	CASSQPTYEQYF
TRBV28	TRBJ2-5	CASTHHGGRGGYQETQYF
TRBV6-5	TRBJ1-2	CASSQGAAGNYGYTF
TRBV19	TRBJ2-3	CASSISDRAPDTQYF
TRBV7-2	TRBJ1-2	CASRPSLGAGYGYTF
TRBV11-3	TRBJ2-2	CASSSHGTSLGGELFF
TRBV11-1	TRBJ2-2	CASSLDQGNGELFF
TRBV5-1	TRBJ2-2	CASSFGTKVGGELFF
TRBV7-2	TRBJ2-2	CASSLSLAGFGELFF
TRBV28	TRBJ1-2	CASSLPGWYGYTF